This T cell receptor beta chain comes out of a study of cytomegalovirus exposure and HLA in healthy donors. Study details: The same platform was used for the 100 to 150 validation repertoires and the approximately 670 first-cohort repertoires, a later analysis reported.

As concerns this clone: Antigen: not known.

Libraries were prepared by immunoSEQ multiplex PCR; TCRdb keeps only in-frame clonotypes and omits some of them. The sample has roughly 130,000 clones, roughly nine tenths seen once. Study results and caveats: In a later analysis, first-cohort TCR clusters were found to tend to co-occur in the 100 to 150 validation repertoires.

The CDR3 sequence is 13 residues long. Germline V lookup: CDR1 MNHEY, CDR2 SVGAGI. With V trimmed by 2 bases and J by 7 bases, 2 bases remained unmatched. The rearrangement uses TRBV6-5 and TRBJ1-1; the match to TRBD1 covers 9 bases. The TCR comes from a man aged 18-30 years in good health and CMV-seronegative. The specimen was PBMCs. For the CDR3, the DNA is TGTGCCAGCAGTTACCTGGGACAGGGTGAAGCTTTCTTT. As protein: CASSYLGQGEAFF.